This T cell receptor (beta chain) is from a study of shared clonotypes between healthy human individuals (TCRdb year 2020). Context from the whole study: A couple of women and a few men aged 18 to 49 years were included in the cohort. To estimate repertoire size and how much clonotype sharing occurs between individuals, the study deeply sequenced the blood TCR repertoires of several healthy adults. Different laboratories and diverse techniques were used to prepare libraries and sequence TCR repertoires, to increase sequencing depth and limit assay-specific biases. Each donor's leukapheresis produced roughly between about 0.8 and 10 billion PBMCs. Broader findings and caveats from the paper: Pairwise subsampling indicated that sequencing depth was expected to affect the degree of clonotype sharing among donors. Because the study included only a small number of donors, the genetic and exposure-history diversity represented was limited. Only blood was sampled, and tissue TCR repertoires likely differ from those in blood.

Healthy HIV-negative adults with no recently reported acute infections or vaccinations were included as donors. Every donor was a Caucasian adult living in Nashville, Tennessee, USA. For unsorted samples, approximately 81 million PBMCs were counted, and genomic DNA was extracted using the QIAamp DNA Blood Mini kit. After blood collection by leukapheresis, PBMCs were isolated using Ficoll-Histopaque density gradient centrifugation and then cryopreserved in the vapor phase of liquid nitrogen. Relative to germline, V is 4 bases shorter and J is 7 bases shorter, with 28 bases between their ends. The germline V gene provides CDR1 LGHNA and CDR2 YNFKEQ. The CDR3, cysteine through phenylalanine, is 19 amino acids long. The sequence is cut down to CDR3 DNA, 57 bases in frame from base 1. For this clone: Its specific antigen is unknown. No base qualities exist here, and no much larger clone lies one base off it.

Using the deep immunoSEQ assay, multiplex PCR amplified TCR CDR3 regions from genomic DNA. For each cell subset, the extracted genomic DNA was distributed evenly across all wells of several immunoSEQ 96-well plates, and each plate served as one replicate. Each replicate PCR for unsorted PBMC received roughly 300 ng genomic DNA, equal to around 30,000 T cell genomes. Genomic DNA from unsorted PBMC was sequenced over ten immunoSEQ deep assay plates. The purified libraries were quantified using a Qubit 3.0 fluorometer, sized with a Bioanalyzer 2100, and then quantified again using the KAPA Library Quantification kit. A separate single-read 150-cycle Illumina NextSeq 550 flow cell was used to sequence each immunoSEQ 96-well plate. For the original study's pipeline: The immunoSEQ output contained only junctional sequences without quality scores, so filtering could not match that applied to full-length reads. Sequences were annotated with PyIR, a Python wrapper for IgBLAST v1.9, using IMGT germline references to assign V/J genes and CDR3. Reads were filtered out if the reads had weak V/J assignments (E-value above 1e-6), no CDR3, stop codons, out-of-frame junctions, or ambiguous translated residues. A V3J clonotype was defined by an identical inferred V gene, J gene, and CDR3 amino acid sequence. Percentage overlap between repertoires was computed as shared unique clonotypes divided by the size of the smaller repertoire. Three approaches were used to assess repertoire richness: RTK rarefaction, the Chao1 estimator, and Recon v2.1 estimates of unobserved clonotypes. TCRdb provides this immuneACCESS table in a form limited to in-frame rearrangements. Some clones are lacking; in checked studies, under half of them reflect an unresolved V gene, and why the rest are absent is not known. D and trimming come from the DNA, and the V and J calls and clone size come from that table. This sample is represented by roughly 500,000 clones; less than 85% of them were singletons. The top ten clones comprise approximately 13% of the sample.

The sequenced material came from PBMCs. The clonotype originates from a middle-aged woman in good health. Some clones in this sample may be carry-over from other donors' samples. The chain is assembled from TRBV4-2 and TRBJ1-4; tentative D gene TRBD1, with 5 bases matching. The CDR3 corresponds to CASSPEVTGLLGGAEKLFF. The nucleotides read TGTGCCAGCAGCCCCGAAGTAACGGGACTCCTTGGCGGGGCTGAAAAACTGTTTTTT.